A selection of T cell receptor beta chains follows, all from one sample in a study of T cell changes during pregnancy in multiple sclerosis. Profiling relied on immunoSEQ multiplex PCR, and the TCRdb table lists in-frame clones only, not all of them. The table shows 90,000 to 120,000 clones, with approximately 91% occurring only once. The sample here was peripheral blood, taken after pregnancy. The receptors were gathered from a female donor with multiple sclerosis, enrolled in a pregnancy study. CDR3s include the opening cysteine and the closing phenylalanine or tryptophan. A D gene is named only where the DNA matches it firmly. A clone size is listed for some rows: how often the clone was seen (once, few, many), or a class if it is expanded.

abundance	v_gene	j_gene	d_gene	CDR3aa	CDR3nt
NA	TRBV9	TRBJ1-1	NA	CASSASLEGNTEAFF	TGTGCCAGCAGCGCAAGTCTGGAGGGAAACACTGAAGCTTTCTTT
NA	TRBV4-1	TRBJ2-7	NA	CASSHRSGYYEQYF	TGCGCCAGCAGCCATCGGTCGGGATATTACGAGCAGTACTTC
NA	TRBV9	TRBJ2-3	TRBD2	CASSVGEGGGAVTQYF	TGTGCCAGCAGCGTAGGTGAGGGCGGGGGGGCAGTTACGCAGTATTTT
NA	TRBV9	TRBJ2-1	NA	CASSVDQLNEQFF	TGTGCCAGCAGCGTAGATCAGTTAAATGAGCAGTTCTTC
NA	TRBV29-1	TRBJ2-3	NA	CSVAVGGARATQYF	TGCAGCGTAGCAGTAGGGGGGGCAAGGGCTACGCAGTATTTT
NA	TRBV5-1	TRBJ1-3	NA	CASSLDQENSGNTIYF	TGCGCCAGCAGCTTGGATCAGGAAAACTCTGGAAACACCATATATTTT
few	TRBV25-1	TRBJ1-6	NA	CASSDAGTASSYNSPLHF	TGTGCCAGCAGTGATGCCGGGACTGCGAGCTCCTATAATTCACCCCTCCACTTT
NA	TRBV19	TRBJ2-4	NA	CASSIANGNIQYF	TGTGCCAGTAGTATTGCGAATGGAAACATTCAGTACTTC
NA	TRBV2	TRBJ2-7	TRBD2	CASRGRTSGAYEQYF	TGTGCCAGCAGAGGACGTACTAGCGGGGCCTACGAGCAGTACTTC
NA	TRBV4-2	TRBJ2-3	NA	CASSGGLADTQYF	TGTGCCAGCAGCGGGGGCCTCGCAGATACGCAGTATTTT
NA	TRBV7-9	TRBJ2-7	NA	CASSLWQGSGVFGGYEQYF	TGTGCCAGCAGCTTATGGCAAGGGTCGGGGGTGTTTGGAGGCTACGAGCAGTACTTC
NA	TRBV6-6	TRBJ1-5	NA	CASSRQTGNQPQHF	TGTGCCAGCAGCCGACAGACTGGCAATCAGCCCCAGCATTTT
NA	TRBV29-1	TRBJ1-2	TRBD1	CSVEPLEGAFDYGYTF	TGCAGCGTTGAACCTCTCGAGGGGGCTTTTGACTATGGCTACACCTTC
NA	TRBV6-1	TRBJ1-5	NA	CASSGGGNQPQHF	TGTGCCAGCAGTGGGGGGGGGAATCAGCCCCAGCATTTT
NA	TRBV7-9	TRBJ2-3	TRBD1	CASSLGDRGRTDTQYF	TGTGCCAGCAGCTTAGGGGACAGGGGCCGGACAGATACGCAGTATTTT
NA	TRBV9	TRBJ2-1	TRBD2	CASSAGTSGNNEQFF	TGTGCCAGCAGCGCGGGGACTAGCGGGAACAATGAGCAGTTCTTC
NA	TRBV19	TRBJ1-2	TRBD1	CASSITGGRQKDTF	TGTGCCAGTAGTATAACAGGGGGACGACAAAAGGACACCTTC
NA	TRBV27	TRBJ1-2	NA	CASNPGRAFSGYTF	TGTGCCAGCAACCCCGGGCGGGCCTTCTCGGGCTACACCTTC
NA	TRBV11-2	TRBJ2-7	TRBD2	CASSSLVLAGVNEQYF	TGTGCCAGCAGCTCCCTAGTGTTAGCGGGGGTTAACGAGCAGTACTTC
NA	TRBV29-1	TRBJ2-1	TRBD2	CSVESAGGLGEQFF	TGCAGCGTTGAATCGGCGGGGGGGCTTGGTGAGCAGTTCTTC
NA	TRBV6-5	TRBJ1-2	NA	CASSYGPPRANYGYTF	TGTGCCAGCAGTTACGGGCCGCCACGAGCTAACTATGGCTACACCTTC
NA	TRBV5-4	TRBJ2-1	TRBD2	CASSSLAGGLNEQFF	TGTGCCAGCAGCTCCCTAGCGGGGGGGCTCAATGAGCAGTTCTTC
NA	TRBV9	TRBJ1-4	NA	CASSVDRDTNEKLFF	TGTGCCAGCAGCGTAGACAGGGACACTAATGAAAAACTGTTTTTT
NA	TRBV19	TRBJ1-5	TRBD1	CASSDRGGRQPQHF	TGTGCCAGTAGTGACAGGGGCGGGCGGCAGCCCCAGCATTTT
NA	TRBV6-6	TRBJ2-7	TRBD1	CASSYSETGAYEQYF	TGTGCCAGCAGTTACTCCGAGACAGGGGCCTACGAGCAGTACTTC
NA	TRBV4-1	TRBJ2-1	NA	CASSQDGQNSYNEQFF	TGCGCCAGCAGCCAAGACGGACAGAACTCCTACAATGAGCAGTTCTTC
NA	TRBV2	TRBJ1-2	NA	CASSDSGVGYTF	TGTGCCAGCAGTGATTCGGGGGTCGGCTACACCTTC
NA	TRBV5-1	TRBJ2-7	NA	CASSSQTGYEQYF	TGCGCCAGCAGCTCCCAGACGGGCTACGAGCAGTACTTC
NA	TRBV7-8	TRBJ1-2	NA	CASSLEESANYGYTF	TGTGCCAGCAGCTTAGAAGAGAGTGCTAACTATGGCTACACCTTC
once	TRBV11-2	TRBJ1-2	TRBD1	CASSLRFPTGDNYGYTF	TGTGCCAGCAGCTTAAGGTTCCCGACAGGGGACAACTATGGCTACACCTTC
NA	TRBV5-6	TRBJ1-2	TRBD1	CASSRALGQGRDGYTF	TGTGCCAGCAGCCGCGCTCTCGGACAGGGGAGGGATGGCTACACCTTC